One and the same sample provided the 27 T cell receptor beta chains below, sequenced in a study of Ad26.COV2.S vaccination and SARS-CoV-2 variants. Treatment reported: some 20 received Ad26.COV2.S at low or high dose, single or two shots; about 5 received placebo; per-sample allocation not given. Sampling happened 63 days after the first vaccine or placebo injection. Only in-frame clones appear in the TCRdb table, and some are missing; sequencing was by immunoSEQ multiplex PCR. Of under 550,000 clones listed, around 90% are singletons. The specimen comprised peripheral blood, sampled in a trial of Ad26.COV2.S vaccine versus placebo. Receptors were obtained from a person between 18 and 59 years old who received the Ad26.COV2.S COVID-19 vaccine or a placebo.

Worth noting for this clone: The same CDR3 is also encoded by other DNA sequences in this sample. The CDR3 DNA reads TGTGCCTGGAGCCCGGGAGGTTACGAGCAGTACTTC. Translated, it gives CAWSPGGYEQYF. The chain is built from TRBV30 and TRBJ2-7; 7 nucleotides match TRBD2. The V segment lost 3 bases and the J segment 4 bases; nucleotides outside the gene matches: 3. Germline V gene sequence: CDR1 GTSNPN, CDR2 SVGIG (reference sequence). CDR3 length: 12 residues.

The gene calls are TRBV7-3 and TRBJ2-5; possibly TRBD2 for D (6 bases). V lost 0 bases to trimming and J lost 5 bases, with 7 bases between them. CDR1 is SGHTA and CDR2 is FQGTGA in the germline V gene. This CDR3 comprises 13 residues. The CDR3 region has the DNA TGTGCCAGCAGCTTAACTGGGGGGGAGACCCAGTACTTC. Its protein is CASSLTGGETQYF.

The genes are TRBV6-1 and TRBJ2-7; either TRBD1 or TRBD2 may fit D (5 bases each). The V gene's germline CDR1 is MNHNS and CDR2 SASEGT. Trimming removed 0 bases at V and 3 bases at J, with 12 bases between. This CDR3 spans 15 amino acids. CDR3 residues: CASSEAWDGYYEQYF. DNA of the CDR3: TGTGCCAGCAGTGAAGCATGGGACGGCTACTACGAGCAGTACTTC.

The chain carries TRBV7-3 and TRBJ2-1; D possibly matches TRBD1 or TRBD2 (6 bases each). V was cut by 2 bases and J by 3 bases, with 14 bases left in between. In germline, CDR1 is SGHTA, CDR2 FQGTGA. This CDR3 region has 16 residues. The CDR3 nucleotides are TGTGCCAGCAGCTTATTTCGCGGAGGGGGCTACAATGAGCAGTTCTTC. Amino acid sequence: CASSLFRGGGYNEQFF.

The gene calls are TRBV24-1 and TRBJ2-5, with 10 bases aligning to TRBD2. This CDR3 has 15 residues. V dropped 3 bases and J dropped 3; count of bases not matched to a gene: 3. From germline, CDR1 is KGHDR and CDR2 SFDVKD. The CDR3 coding sequence is TGTGCCACCAGTGATCCTGGACTAGCGGAAGAGACCCAGTACTTC. This encodes CATSDPGLAEETQYF.

The chain employs TRBV6-2 or TRBV6-3 and TRBJ1-2, with D uncertain. Trimming left V 6 bases short and J 7 bases short, with 12 bases between. This CDR3 has 12 amino acids. Per the germline V gene, CDR1 is MNHEY and CDR2 is SVGEGT. The CDR3 reads CASSPMRVGYTF. CDR3 bases: TGTGCCAGCAGCCCCATGCGGGTTGGCTACACCTTC.

The rearrangement joins TRBV7-2 to TRBJ1-2; TRBD1 matches at 7 bases. J lost 8 bases, V lost 1 base, and 10 bases had no gene match. Germline loops: CDR1 SGHTA, CDR2 FQGNSA. The CDR3 loop spans 15 amino acids. Here the CDR3 reads CASSLVRAGGRGYTF. The CDR3 DNA is TGTGCCAGCAGCTTAGTGAGAGCAGGGGGTCGGGGCTACACCTTC.

The chain has TRBV28 and TRBJ2-7; weak D call: TRBD1 (5 bases). V was trimmed by 1 base and J by 4 bases, leaving 17 bases between them. Germline CDR1 reads MDHEN; CDR2 reads SYDVKM. The CDR3 is 16 residues long. CDR3: CASSLSLLRSGYEQYF. DNA for the CDR3: TGTGCCAGCAGTTTATCTCTCCTCCGTTCAGGGTACGAGCAGTACTTC. Filled out from reference TRBV28 and TRBJ2-7, the complete variable domain reads DVKVTQSSRYLVKRTGEKVFLECVQDMDHENMFWYRQDPGLGLRLIYFSYDVKMKEKGDIPEGYSVSREKKERFSLILESASTNQTSMYLCASSLSLLRSGYEQYFGPGTRLTVT.

The chain links TRBV4-3 to TRBJ1-5; D is perhaps TRBD1 (5 bases). The CDR3 is made up of 15 amino acids. Trimming pared 0 bases from V and 3 bases from J, leaving 9 bases between. Per germline, CDR1 LGHNA and CDR2 YSLEER. CDR3 in DNA: TGCGCCAGCAGCCAAGATTGGGGGGACAATCAGCCCCAGCATTTT. Its translation is CASSQDWGDNQPQHF.

The genes are TRBV4-1 and TRBJ2-1; D possibly corresponds to TRBD2 (5 bases). CDR3 length equals 17 residues. The ends were cut back, 1 base at V and 6 bases at J, with 19 bases in the middle. Germline CDR1 MGHRA, CDR2 YSYEKL. CDR3 sequence reads: CASSQVHTGSVVNEQFF. The CDR3 region has the DNA TGCGCCAGCAGCCAAGTCCATACGGGATCGGTCGTCAATGAGCAGTTCTTC.

The CDR3 DNA sequence: TGTGCCAGCAGTTTCGGGGGACTAGCAGGGACCGGGGAGCTGTTTTTT. Translation: CASSFGGLAGTGELFF. The chain couples TRBV6-2 or TRBV6-3 to TRBJ2-2; 9 bases are a match to TRBD2. Germline V lookup: CDR1 MNHEY, CDR2 SVGEGT. The CDR3 sequence is 16 residues long. Trimming removed 4 bases from V and 5 bases from J; junction bases left unmatched: 8.

This sequence joins TRBV27 and TRBJ1-2; D unclear. Per germline, CDR1 MNHEY and CDR2 SMNVEV (reference sequence). V gave up 2 bases and J gave up 8 bases, with 21 bases separating them. The CDR3 loop spans 16 amino acids. The CDR3 spells CASSLSLRTPLRGYTF. The CDR3 region has the DNA TGTGCCAGCAGTTTAAGTCTCCGGACCCCCCTAAGGGGCTACACCTTC.

This clone has just one count. The chain uses TRBV12-2 and TRBJ1-1; the table assigns TRBD1, which was not confirmed against the DNA. TRBV12-2 is a known pseudogene. CDR3 size: 11 residues. CDR3 DNA sequence: TGTGCAAGTCGCCTTCGGTCAGGGGCTTTCTTT. Its protein product is CASRLRSGAFF.

The chain combines TRBV19 with TRBJ1-5; D is unresolved. V lost 7 bases and J 0 bases, leaving 16 bases between the germline ends. This CDR3 spans 16 amino acids. Per germline, CDR1 LNHDA and CDR2 SQIVND (reference sequence). The CDR3 DNA follows: TGTGCCAGTACTCGTGAATTGATTCCTAGCAATCAGCCCCAGCATTTT. Translating gives CASTRELIPSNQPQHF.

The chain recombines TRBV6-2 or TRBV6-3 with TRBJ2-3, with D tentatively TRBD2 (5 bases). CDR3 length equals 15 residues. Trimming removed 4 bases from V and 4 bases from J, with 15 bases in between. The germline V gene has CDR1 MNHEY and CDR2 SVGEGT. The CDR3 here is CASSSLAERADTQYF. As DNA, the CDR3 is TGTGCCAGCAGTTCGCTAGCTGAACGGGCAGATACGCAGTATTTT.

The chain has TRBV2 and TRBJ2-7; TRBD2 might be the D (6 bases). V was clipped by 4 bases and J by 3 bases, with 7 bases between them. The germline CDR1 and CDR2 sequences are SNHLY and FYNNEI. The CDR3 is made up of 12 amino acids. The CDR3 DNA follows: TGTGCCAGCAGTGCCGGGAGCTACGAGCAGTACTTC. Protein product: CASSAGSYEQYF.

This rearrangement joins TRBV5-6 to TRBJ2-5; D is possibly TRBD2 (6 bases). The CDR3 spans 16 residues. Germline V gene lookup returns CDR1 SGHDT and CDR2 YYEEEE. Trimming stripped 3 bases from V and 2 bases from J, with 17 bases between. CDR3 amino acids: CASSSLGVADQETQYF. The CDR3 nucleotides are TGTGCCAGCAGCTCGTTGGGGGTAGCGGATCAAGAGACCCAGTACTTC.

This chain joins TRBV4-2 and TRBJ2-7; D unresolved. V lost 0 bases to trimming and J lost 4 bases, with 7 bases between them. The CDR3 is made up of 13 amino acids. Germline loops: CDR1 LGHNA, CDR2 YNFKEQ. The CDR3 bases are TGTGCCAGCAGCCAAGATCGTCGATACGAGCAGTACTTC. This encodes CASSQDRRYEQYF.

This clone appeared a single time. This sequence joins TRBV7-7 and TRBJ2-1; 8 positions match TRBD2. Germline assignment: CDR1 SSHAT and CDR2 FNYEAQ (reference sequence). V lost 5 bases, J lost 7 bases, and 10 bases stayed unmatched. The CDR3 extends over 15 amino acids. The CDR3, as DNA: TGTGCCAGCAGCACCCGACTAGCGCCAGTTAATGAGCAGTTCTTC. Translated, it gives CASSTRLAPVNEQFF.

The V and J genes are TRBV6-2 or TRBV6-3 and TRBJ2-7, with 9 bases lining up with TRBD2. Germline loops: CDR1 MNHEY, CDR2 SVGEGT. J was trimmed by 2 bases and V by 0 bases; bases with no gene match: 5. This CDR3 is 16 amino acids long. The CDR3, as DNA: TGTGCCAGCAGTTACTCGATTGCGGGGGGGACCTACGAGCAGTACTTC. Translated: CASSYSIAGGTYEQYF.

A single count supports this clone. The V and J genes are TRBV29-1 and TRBJ1-1; D call uncertain. CDR3 length equals 11 residues. The germline V gene encodes CDR1 SQVTM and CDR2 ANQGSEA. Trimming took off 3 bases at V and 11 bases at J, with 13 bases between the two ends. The CDR3, as DNA: TGCAGCGTTGACATAACCCAGGTCGCTTTCTTT. It encodes CSVDITQVAFF.

The gene calls are TRBV27 and TRBJ2-1; TRBD2 matches 11 bases. The germline V gene has CDR1 MNHEY and CDR2 SMNVEV (reference sequence). There are 14 residues in the CDR3. V shed 9 bases, J shed 0 bases, and the junction held 1 base outside the gene matches. This CDR3 is CASTSGGSYNEQFF. The CDR3 DNA reads TGTGCCAGTACTAGCGGGGGCTCCTACAATGAGCAGTTCTTC.

This chain uses TRBV6-5 with TRBJ1-4; TRBD1 is a possible D gene (5 bases). V was cut by 6 bases and J by 11 bases, with 13 bases left in between. This CDR3 has 12 residues. Per the germline V gene, CDR1 is MNHEY and CDR2 is SVGAGI. The CDR3 DNA sequence: TGTGCCAGCAGAAACGCAGGGAATAAACTGTTTTTT. This translates into CASRNAGNKLFF.

V and J are TRBV7-6 and TRBJ2-7; D is perhaps TRBD1 (6 bases). The CDR3 totals 14 residues. Per the germline V gene, CDR1 is SGHVS and CDR2 is FNYEAQ. V shed 3 bases and J shed 5 bases, with 14 bases lying between them. The CDR3 loop reads CASSLTGPGDEQYF. CDR3 coding DNA: TGTGCCAGCAGCTTGACAGGCCCTGGGGACGAGCAGTACTTC.

The chain couples TRBV3-1 (or the pseudogene TRBV3-2) to TRBJ2-3, with 8 bases identical to TRBD2. Germline assignment: CDR1 LGHDT and CDR2 YNNKEL (reference sequence). The trim removed 2 bases at V and 9 bases at J, leaving 13 bases unmatched. CDR3 length: 16 residues. The CDR3 reads CASSQSGRGLVSTQYF. For the CDR3, the DNA is TGTGCCAGCAGCCAATCCGGGCGGGGACTAGTCAGCACGCAGTATTTT.

The J gene is TRBJ2-7, the V gene TRBV9; maybe TRBD1 (6 bases). V dropped 3 bases and J dropped 1 base, with 14 bases sitting between them. This CDR3 contains 15 residues. Per germline, CDR1 SGDLS and CDR2 YYNGEE. CDR3 DNA sequence: TGTGCCAGCAGCGAAGGACAGCTCCCTTCCTACGAGCAGTACTTC. It translates to CASSEGQLPSYEQYF.

The chain joins TRBV7-3 to TRBJ2-3, with no clear D. CDR1 is SGHTA and CDR2 is FQGTGA in the germline V gene. CDR3 size: 14 residues. With 2 bases removed from V and 0 bases from J, the gap between germline ends came to 6 bases. CDR3 sequence (DNA): TGTGCCAGCAGCTTACTAAGAAGCACAGATACGCAGTATTTT. Amino acids: CASSLLRSTDTQYF.